The present T cell receptor (beta chain) was sequenced within a study of blood T cell repertoires in COVID-19. The count of this clone is one. V dropped 10 bases and J dropped 6 bases, with 14 bases sitting between them. The germline V gene has CDR1 ENHRY and CDR2 SYGVKD. This CDR3 is built from 12 residues. Some clones are missing from TCRdb's copy, which holds only in-frame ones; the method was immunoSEQ multiplex PCR. The repertoire holds about 170,000 clones, with approximately 87% as singletons. The chain uses TRBV10-3 and TRBJ2-3, with D tentatively TRBD2 (6 bases). What was sequenced was peripheral blood. This TCR derives from a man between 18 and 29 years old with active or convalescent COVID-19. The CDR3 nucleotides are TGTGCCACCTCTAGCGTAGGGGATACGCAGTATTTT. It codes for CATSSVGDTQYF.